These 25 T cell receptor beta chains were all obtained from the same sample, sequenced in a study of regulatory and conventional T cells in RAG deficiency. Blood CD4+ CD25-high CD127-low regulatory T cells supplied the genomic DNA template. Libraries were prepared by immunoSEQ multiplex PCR; TCRdb keeps only in-frame clonotypes and omits some of them. The table has tens of thousands of clones, about 90% seen once. The same specimen was also included in a second study, on regulatory T cells. Turning to that study: Primers: 52 TRBV forward and 13 TRBJ reverse.

Sequenced sample: Tregs sorted from blood. The receptor source for this set is a human donor in good health.

The V gene is TRBV28, the J gene TRBJ2-1; no reliable D call. The CDR3 totals 16 residues. Germline values: CDR1 MDHEN, CDR2 SYDVKM. Trimming cost V 3 bases and J 3 bases, with 15 bases left between them. The CDR3 nucleotides read TGTGCCAGCAGTTTCCGAGCACAGAAGATCTACAATGAGCAGTTCTTC. It encodes CASSFRAQKIYNEQFF.

The chain uses TRBV5-6 and TRBJ2-5; 7 bases are shared with TRBD2. This CDR3 region has 15 residues. Germline CDR1 is SGHDT and CDR2 is YYEEEE. J was trimmed by 5 bases and V by 0 bases; bases with no gene match: 7. For the CDR3, the DNA is TGTGCCAGCAGCTTGGTACTAGCGATTGTGGAGACCCAGTACTTC. Amino acids: CASSLVLAIVETQYF. Looking up the rest from reference TRBV5-6 and TRBJ2-5 gives the full variable domain: DAGVTQSPTHLIKTRGQQVTLRCSPKSGHDTVSWYQQALGQGPQFIFQYYEEEERQRGNFPDRFSGHQFPNYSSELNVNALLLGDSALYLCASSLVLAIVETQYFGPGTRLLVL.

This CDR3 reads CASSIVRSRHGYTF. The CDR3 DNA sequence: TGTGCCAGTAGTATAGTGCGTTCCAGGCATGGCTACACCTTC. V usage is TRBV19 and J usage is TRBJ1-2; D unresolved. Between the trimmed V and J ends, which lost 1 base and 6 bases, there was a span of 12 bases. The germline V gene encodes CDR1 LNHDA and CDR2 SQIVND (reference sequence). The CDR3 loop spans 14 amino acids.

The CDR3: CASSWTGKNGYTF. The CDR3 DNA is TGTGCCAGCAGCTGGACAGGAAAGAATGGCTACACCTTC. The V and J genes are TRBV6-5 and TRBJ1-2; 7 nucleotides match TRBD1. Germline V gene sequence: CDR1 MNHEY, CDR2 SVGAGI. Trimming took 6 bases from V and 6 from J; bases not matched to a gene: 7. This CDR3 comprises 13 residues.

The chain recombines TRBV28 with TRBJ1-5, with a possible D match to TRBD1 (5 bases). Germline V gene lookup returns CDR1 MDHEN and CDR2 SYDVKM. V dropped 4 bases and J dropped 7 bases, with 17 bases sitting between them. CDR3 length: 15 amino acids. The CDR3 is CASSSSGQGQQPQHF. CDR3 DNA sequence: TGTGCCAGCAGTTCCTCGGGGCAGGGCCAGCAGCCCCAGCATTTT.

This chain links TRBV7-3 with TRBJ2-2; 7 bases line up with TRBD2. V was clipped by 4 bases and J by 6 bases; unmatched bases: 8. The CDR3 is 15 amino acids. CDR1 SGHTA and CDR2 FQGTGA come from the germline V gene. The CDR3 sequence is CASSSTYLAAGELFF. CDR3 DNA: TGTGCCAGCAGCTCCACGTATCTAGCGGCCGGGGAGCTGTTTTTT.

The chain links TRBV9 to TRBJ1-4; D is possibly TRBD1 (5 bases). V was pared by 2 bases and J by 6 bases, with 11 bases between. The CDR3 extends over 14 amino acids. The germline gives CDR1 SGDLS, CDR2 YYNGEE. Here the CDR3 DNA reads TGTGCCAGCAGCGTGGGGATGGGGGATGAAAAACTGTTTTTT. Translating gives CASSVGMGDEKLFF.

The V gene is TRBV7-8, the J gene TRBJ1-1; 7 bases agree with TRBD1. V shed 4 bases, J shed 3 bases, and the junction held 5 bases outside the gene matches. There are 14 residues in the CDR3. CDR1 and CDR2 from the germline V gene are SGHVS and FQNEAQ. CDR3 residues: CASSSAQGYTEAFF. As DNA, the CDR3 is TGTGCCAGCAGCTCCGCACAGGGGTACACTGAAGCTTTCTTT. The variable domain in full, completed from reference TRBV7-8 and TRBJ1-1, reads GAGVSQSPRYKVAKRGQDVALRCDPISGHVSLFWYQQALGQGPEFLTYFQNEAQLDKSGLPSDRFFAERPEGSVSTLKIQRTQQEDSAVYLCASSSAQGYTEAFFGQGTRLTVV.

The genes are TRBV7-6 and TRBJ2-3, with TRBD2 identical over 12 bases. V lost 5 bases, J lost 1 base, and 4 bases stayed unmatched. This CDR3 has 16 residues. Germline CDR1 reads SGHVS; CDR2 reads FNYEAQ. In DNA form, the CDR3 reads TGTGCCAGCAGCACGTGGACTAGCGGGGGCACAGATACGCAGTATTTT. Its translation: CASSTWTSGGTDTQYF.

The genes are TRBV27 and TRBJ2-7; 8 bases align to TRBD2. The CDR3 spans 16 residues. CDR1 and CDR2 (germline): MNHEY, SMNVEV (reference sequence). V was clipped by 6 bases and J by 2 bases; unmatched bases: 12. This CDR3 reads CASRRGSLAGTYEQYF. CDR3 bases: TGTGCCAGCAGACGGGGGAGCCTAGCGGGCACCTACGAGCAGTACTTC.

The chain combines TRBV5-1 with TRBJ2-5; no clear D. The CDR3 has 16 residues. The V end was cut by 0 bases, the J end by 2 bases, with 14 bases between. Germline-derived CDR1 and CDR2 are SGHRS and YFSETQ. The CDR3 region is CASSLESGFRQETQYF. In DNA form, the CDR3 reads TGCGCCAGCAGCTTGGAGTCAGGATTTAGACAAGAGACCCAGTACTTC.

The chain is built from TRBV29-1 and TRBJ2-3, with TRBD2 identical over 9 bases. In germline, CDR1 is SQVTM, CDR2 ANQGSEA. V gave up 7 bases and J gave up 15 bases; unmatched junction bases: 11. The CDR3 sequence is 11 residues long. CDR3 DNA sequence: TGCAGCGCCTCTATCGGGACTAGCTTCTATTTT. This encodes CSASIGTSFYF.

CDR3 bases: TGTGCCAGCAGTGGGTTTTATGGCTACACCTTC. It yields the protein CASSGFYGYTF. V is TRBV2 and J is TRBJ1-2; D remains ambiguous. There are 11 residues in the CDR3. Germline V gene sequence: CDR1 SNHLY, CDR2 FYNNEI. V dropped 4 bases and J dropped 5 bases, with 5 bases sitting between them.

J is TRBJ2-1 and V is TRBV29-1; unclear D gene. The CDR3 contains 14 residues. V was shortened by 4 bases and J by 0 bases, with 10 bases between the two germline ends. Germline lookup yields CDR1 SQVTM and CDR2 ANQGSEA. CDR3 residues: CSVGSVSSYNEQFF. CDR3 DNA sequence: TGCAGCGTTGGGTCAGTGAGCTCCTACAATGAGCAGTTCTTC.

The rearrangement joins TRBV4-1 to TRBJ2-2, with 10 bases matching TRBD1. Trimming removed 6 bases from V and 6 bases from J; junction bases left unmatched: 7. CDR1 and CDR2 from the germline V gene are MGHRA and YSYEKL. The CDR3 covers 15 residues. The CDR3 region is CASSSAGTGAGELFF. DNA for the CDR3: TGCGCCAGCAGTTCGGCAGGGACAGGGGCCGGGGAGCTGTTTTTT.

The chain couples TRBV15 to TRBJ2-7, with D possibly being TRBD1 or TRBD2 (5 bases each). The germline V gene encodes CDR1 LNHNV and CDR2 YYDKDF (reference sequence). The CDR3 has 13 amino acids. V was pared by 4 bases and J by 7 bases, with 14 bases between. CDR3 residues: CATSITGLGEQYF. CDR3 bases: TGTGCCACCAGCATAACGGGGCTGGGAGAGCAGTACTTC.

The chain carries TRBV19 and TRBJ2-3; TRBD2 matches 9 bases. This CDR3 is 18 amino acids long. CDR1 is LNHDA and CDR2 is SQIVND in the germline V gene (reference sequence). V lost 3 bases to trimming and J lost 2 bases; unmatched junction nucleotides: 12. For the CDR3, the DNA is TGTGCCAGTAGTATTAGGCCCGCTAGCGGGACAATCACAGATACGCAGTATTTT. This translates into CASSIRPASGTITDTQYF.

The chain recombines TRBV20-1 with TRBJ2-5; the D is unclear. The CDR3 totals 10 residues. The V gene lost 5 bases and the J gene lost 4 bases, with 5 bases spanning the gap. CDR1 and CDR2 (germline): DFQATT, SNEGSKA (reference sequence). This CDR3 reads CSASIETQYF. The CDR3 DNA reads as TGCAGTGCTTCCATAGAGACCCAGTACTTC.

V usage is TRBV5-1 and J usage is TRBJ1-2; 9 nucleotides align to TRBD1. Looked up from germline, CDR1 is SGHRS and CDR2 is YFSETQ. The CDR3 runs 14 residues. V shed 4 bases and J 8 bases; nucleotides not matched to a gene: 9. The CDR3 DNA follows: TGCGCCAGCAGCCCTGCGGGACAGGGAGGCGGCTACACCTTC. It codes for CASSPAGQGGGYTF. Combining the CDR3 with reference TRBV5-1 and TRBJ1-2 gives the whole variable domain KAGVTQTPRYLIKTRGQQVTLSCSPISGHRSVSWYQQTPGQGLQFLFEYFSETQRNKGNFPGRFSGRQFSNSRSEMNVSTLELGDSALYLCASSPAGQGGGYTFGSGTRLTVV.

V and J are TRBV19 and TRBJ1-5; D is ambiguous. Germline loops: CDR1 LNHDA, CDR2 SQIVND (reference sequence). The CDR3 is 16 amino acids. V lost 6 bases and J 3 bases, leaving 18 bases between the germline ends. The CDR3 DNA reads as TGTGCCAGTAGCCTATCGATGTCGGGCGTCAATCAGCCCCAGCATTTT. Its protein is CASSLSMSGVNQPQHF. The whole variable domain, filled in from reference TRBV19 and TRBJ1-5, reads DGGITQSPKYLFRKEGQNVTLSCEQNLNHDAMYWYRQDPGQGLRLIYYSQIVNDFQKGDIAEGYSVSREKKESFPLTVTSAQKNPTAFYLCASSLSMSGVNQPQHFGDGTRLSIL.

The J gene is TRBJ2-3, the V gene TRBV7-3, with a weak D call TRBD1 (6 bases). Trimming cost V 1 base and J 4 bases, with 15 bases left between them. CDR3 length: 16 residues. Germline loops: CDR1 SGHTA, CDR2 FQGTGA. The CDR3 loop reads CASSLRVAGTSDTQYF. The DNA of the CDR3 is TGTGCCAGCAGCTTAAGAGTGGCAGGGACATCAGATACGCAGTATTTT.

The J gene is TRBJ2-5, the V gene TRBV4-2; possibly TRBD1 or TRBD2 for D (5 bases each). Trimming pared 3 bases from V and 4 bases from J, leaving 18 bases between. There are 16 residues in the CDR3. Germline V CDR1 and CDR2: LGHNA, YNFKEQ. CDR3 region: CASSHPREGWSETQYF. CDR3 coding DNA: TGTGCCAGCAGCCATCCTAGAGAGGGGTGGTCAGAGACCCAGTACTTC.

The chain links TRBV5-5 to TRBJ1-2; D uncertain. The germline V gene has CDR1 SGHKS and CDR2 YYEKEE (reference sequence). The CDR3 spans 15 residues. The V end was cut by 0 bases, the J end by 0 bases, with 9 bases between. The CDR3 nucleotides are TGTGCCAGCAGCTTGGCCGGAACGGCTAACTATGGCTACACCTTC. This gives the protein CASSLAGTANYGYTF.

The chain employs TRBV7-2 and TRBJ1-2; D gene unclear. The CDR3 runs to 15 residues. Germline CDR1 is SGHTA and CDR2 is FQGNSA. V was pared by 5 bases and J by 0 bases, with 13 bases between. CDR3: CASSQNLVANYGYTF. CDR3 DNA sequence: TGTGCCAGCAGCCAAAACCTAGTAGCTAACTATGGCTACACCTTC.

The V gene is TRBV5-4, the J gene TRBJ1-3, with 9 bases identical to TRBD1. With V trimmed by 4 bases and J by 8 bases, 7 bases remained unmatched. CDR3 length: 14 residues. The germline V gene encodes CDR1 SGHNT and CDR2 YYREEE (reference sequence). DNA of the CDR3: TGTGCCAGCAGCGCGGGACAGGGAACGGACACCATATATTTT. It is translated as CASSAGQGTDTIYF.